What follows describes a single TCR beta chain. The antigen is unknown. The source of the sample is a study of shared clonotypes between healthy human individuals. Between the trimmed V and J ends, which lost 8 bases and 10 bases, there was a span of 17 bases. The CDR3 sequence is 13 residues long. Germline V gene lookup returns CDR1 SNHLY and CDR2 FYNNEI. Repertoires were generated with immunoSEQ multiplex PCR, while TCRdb's copy carries only in-frame clones and drops some. The sample has 1.5 million to 1.9 million clones, approximately 98% seen once. Study-wide findings and caveats: Compared with clonotypes that all four donors shared, non-shared clonotypes had lower generation probabilities.

The chain couples TRBV2 to TRBJ1-4; tentative D call: TRBD1 (6 bases). This receptor was obtained from a man younger than 45 in good health. Sequencing was carried out using naive CD4+ T cells sorted from blood. Subset in this sample: CD45RA+ positively selected. CDR3 loop: CASGGQGKGKLFF. The CDR3, as DNA: TGTGCCAGCGGAGGGCAGGGGAAAGGAAAACTGTTTTTT.